This is a list of T cell receptor beta chains from one sample in a study of T cell responses to AZD1222 COVID-19 vaccine. Sequencing used immunoSEQ multiplex PCR; TCRdb keeps in-frame clones, though not all of them. This table has about 99,000 clones, around 90% appearing once. The starting material was peripheral blood, obtained on day 0 of AZD1222 vaccination. These receptors all come from an adult in good health. The CDR3 runs from the conserved cysteine through the conserved F or W. D genes are given only for firm matches. Clone size is stated in some rows and not others, as once, few, many or a class when expanded.

v_gene	j_gene	d_gene	abundance	CDR3aa	CDR3nt
TRBV27	TRBJ1-1	TRBD1	-	CASSSTGGGTEAFF	TGTGCCAGCAGTAGCACAGGGGGCGGTACTGAAGCTTTCTTT
TRBV10-3	TRBJ1-1	-	-	CAIRRNWDTEAFF	TGTGCCATCAGAAGGAACTGGGACACTGAAGCTTTCTTT
TRBV14	TRBJ1-2	TRBD1	-	CASSPNRGHGYTF	TGTGCCAGCAGCCCAAACAGGGGGCATGGCTACACCTTC
TRBV6-5	TRBJ1-2	-	-	CASKPSGTSYGYTF	TGTGCCAGCAAACCCTCAGGGACTAGCTATGGCTACACCTTC
TRBV7-9	TRBJ1-2	-	-	CASSLGGDGLYGYTF	TGTGCCAGCAGCTTAGGAGGGGACGGGCTCTATGGCTACACCTTC
TRBV7-2	TRBJ2-1	TRBD2	-	CASRAGTSGGEQFF	TGTGCCAGCAGGGCAGGGACTAGCGGGGGCGAGCAGTTCTTC
TRBV7-8	TRBJ2-7	-	-	CASSLKNRQGLYEQYF	TGTGCCAGCAGCTTAAAAAATCGGCAGGGACTCTACGAGCAGTACTTC
TRBV7-6	TRBJ2-2	-	-	CASSPGGANTGELFF	TGTGCCAGCAGCCCCGGTGGCGCGAACACCGGGGAGCTGTTTTTT
TRBV5-1	TRBJ1-2	-	once	CASSPQGNYGYTF	TGCGCCAGCAGCCCCCAGGGGAACTATGGCTACACCTTC
TRBV3-1/TRBV3-2	TRBJ1-2	-	once	CASSQGSGAYGYTF	TGTGCCAGCAGCCAAGGCAGCGGAGCCTATGGCTACACCTTC
TRBV7-9	TRBJ1-2	TRBD1	-	CASSLQVPRTGLFYGYTF	TGTGCCAGCAGCTTACAAGTCCCCAGGACAGGCTTGTTCTATGGCTACACCTTC
TRBV5-4	TRBJ1-4	-	-	CASSVDPGADEKLFF	TGTGCCAGCAGCGTAGACCCTGGGGCTGACGAAAAACTGTTTTTT
TRBV5-6	TRBJ2-6	TRBD1	-	CASSYNRGSGANVLTF	TGTGCCAGCTCCTATAACAGGGGCTCTGGGGCCAACGTCCTGACTTTC
TRBV19	TRBJ1-4	-	-	CASSKGDGKLFF	TGTGCCAGTAGTAAGGGGGATGGGAAACTGTTTTTT
TRBV4-1	TRBJ2-7	TRBD1	once	CASSAWGQGARAEQYF	TGCGCCAGCAGCGCGTGGGGACAGGGGGCGCGGGCCGAGCAGTACTTC
TRBV4-3	TRBJ1-6	-	once	CASSQDPRNNSPLHF	TGCGCCAGCAGCCAAGACCCCAGAAATAATTCACCCCTCCACTTT
TRBV27	TRBJ1-3	-	-	CASSLGGGPNSGNTIYF	TGTGCCAGCAGTTTGGGCGGAGGGCCGAACTCTGGAAACACCATATATTTT
TRBV2	TRBJ2-5	-	few	CASRGAGETQYF	TGTGCCAGCAGGGGGGCTGGGGAGACCCAGTACTTC
TRBV7-9	TRBJ2-2	TRBD1	once	CASSLLGTGANTGELFF	TGTGCCAGCAGCTTGTTGGGGACAGGGGCGAACACCGGGGAGCTGTTTTTT
TRBV12-3/TRBV12-4	TRBJ1-5	-	-	CASSLGVNQPQHF	TGTGCCAGCAGTTTAGGAGTAAATCAGCCCCAGCATTTT
TRBV2	TRBJ2-3	TRBD1	-	CASTPGQVGGTQYF	TGTGCCAGCACGCCCGGACAGGTAGGAGGTACGCAGTATTTT
TRBV6-1	TRBJ1-5	-	-	CASSDTQGQPQHF	TGTGCCAGCAGTGACACACAGGGTCAGCCCCAGCATTTT
TRBV7-8	TRBJ1-5	-	-	CASSSRGSNQPQHF	TGTGCCAGCAGTTCTCGAGGTAGCAATCAGCCCCAGCATTTT
TRBV4-1	TRBJ1-5	-	many	CASSQDGGLGNQPQHF	TGCGCCAGCAGCCAAGATGGCGGGCTGGGCAATCAGCCCCAGCATTTT
TRBV6-5	TRBJ1-1	-	-	CASSYDSGGNTEAFF	TGTGCCAGCAGTTACGATTCAGGAGGGAACACTGAAGCTTTCTTT
TRBV29-1	TRBJ1-4	-	-	CSVGQGATNEKLFF	TGCAGCGTTGGGCAGGGAGCAACTAATGAAAAACTGTTTTTT
TRBV19	TRBJ2-1	-	-	CASSIVPWRSTRPNEQFF	TGTGCCAGTAGTATAGTACCTTGGCGTTCAACCCGGCCCAATGAGCAGTTCTTC
TRBV7-2	TRBJ2-2	TRBD2	-	CASSALAGGVTGELFF	TGTGCCAGCAGCGCTCTCGCGGGGGGCGTCACCGGGGAGCTGTTTTTT
TRBV18	TRBJ1-3	-	-	CASSPMSNGNTIYF	TGTGCCAGCTCACCAATGAGTAACGGAAACACCATATATTTT
TRBV30	TRBJ2-1	TRBD1	-	CAWGTGGWNEQFF	TGTGCCTGGGGGACAGGGGGATGGAATGAGCAGTTCTTC
TRBV3-1/TRBV3-2	TRBJ2-1	TRBD2	-	CASSHSGGAHNEQFF	TGTGCCAGCAGCCATAGCGGGGGGGCCCACAATGAGCAGTTCTTC
TRBV27	TRBJ1-1	-	-	CASSSPGEGRTEAFF	TGTGCCAGCAGTTCTCCCGGGGAGGGACGCACTGAAGCTTTCTTT
TRBV4-1	TRBJ2-7	TRBD1	few	CASSQFLGQVSSYEQYF	TGCGCCAGCAGCCAATTCCTCGGACAGGTCTCCTCCTACGAGCAGTACTTC
TRBV30	TRBJ1-6	-	-	CAWSVEMGFGYNSPLHF	TGTGCCTGGAGTGTAGAGATGGGGTTTGGGTATAATTCACCCCTCCACTTT
TRBV9	TRBJ1-3	TRBD1	-	CASSVADRGQIGNTIYF	TGTGCCAGCAGCGTCGCCGACAGGGGGCAGATTGGAAACACCATATATTTT
TRBV5-1	TRBJ1-1	TRBD1	-	CASSLRTGYEAFF	TGCGCCAGCAGCCTAAGGACAGGTTACGAAGCTTTCTTT
TRBV13	TRBJ1-2	-	once	CASSSREWVFNYGYTF	TGTGCCAGCAGCAGCAGAGAGTGGGTCTTCAACTATGGCTACACCTTC
TRBV6-6	TRBJ1-4	-	-	CASSYLESEKLFF	TGTGCCAGCAGTTACTTGGAATCTGAAAAACTGTTTTTT
TRBV6-6	TRBJ1-1	TRBD1	once	CASSSPDRDNTEAFF	TGTGCCAGCAGTTCCCCGGACAGGGATAACACTGAAGCTTTCTTT
TRBV13	TRBJ2-7	-	-	CASSFSPARGAYEQYF	TGTGCCAGCAGCTTCTCGCCGGCTCGCGGGGCCTACGAGCAGTACTTC
TRBV6-4	TRBJ2-1	-	once	CASSRTGEYNEQFF	TGTGCCAGCAGTCGTACCGGGGAGTACAATGAGCAGTTCTTC
TRBV28	TRBJ1-2	-	-	CASSPNSGVAYGYTF	TGTGCCAGCAGCCCTAACTCCGGGGTGGCCTATGGCTACACCTTC
TRBV6-1	TRBJ1-5	-	-	CASSAFHDISNQPQHF	TGTGCCAGCAGTGCCTTCCACGATATTAGCAATCAGCCCCAGCATTTT
TRBV6-2/TRBV6-3	TRBJ2-7	TRBD1	-	CASSTDRGRYF	TGTGCCAGCAGTACCGACAGGGGTCGGTACTTC
TRBV28	TRBJ1-6	TRBD1	-	CASSSPTGGSYNSPLHF	TGTGCCAGCAGTTCCCCGACAGGGGGCTCCTATAATTCACCCCTCCACTTT
TRBV19	TRBJ2-7	TRBD1	once	CASSRGTGLAYEQYF	TGTGCCAGTAGTAGGGGGACAGGGTTAGCCTACGAGCAGTACTTC
TRBV11-1	TRBJ1-2	-	-	CASSMGTLYGYTF	TGTGCCAGCAGCATGGGGACCCTCTATGGCTACACCTTC
TRBV4-1	TRBJ2-7	TRBD2	-	CASSSLAGEQYF	TGCGCCAGCAGCTCACTAGCGGGAGAGCAGTACTTC
TRBV5-1	TRBJ2-3	-	-	CASSSRQARDTQYF	TGCGCCAGCAGCTCCAGACAGGCCAGAGATACGCAGTATTTT
TRBV4-3	TRBJ2-2	TRBD2	once	CASSQDLFGGGRTNTGELFF	TGCGCCAGCAGCCAAGATCTATTTGGCGGGGGGCGCACGAACACCGGGGAGCTGTTTTTT
TRBV7-2	TRBJ2-5	TRBD2	-	CASTGDSGASGKTQYF	TGTGCCAGCACGGGGGATAGCGGGGCCTCCGGCAAGACCCAGTACTTC
TRBV19	TRBJ1-2	-	-	CASTTNGNPGTLYGYTF	TGTGCCAGTACCACTAACGGGAACCCCGGGACGCTCTATGGCTACACCTTC
TRBV7-2	TRBJ1-4	TRBD1	-	CASSLAPPSTGEKLFF	TGTGCCAGCAGCTTAGCACCTCCTTCGACAGGGGAGAAACTGTTTTTT